This T cell receptor beta chain was documented in a study of blood T cell repertoires in COVID-19. In the study overall: Donors in the United States, Italy and Spain gave samples during acute or convalescent COVID-19. PBMCs, B-cell-depleted T cells, or T cells were the source of the cDNA or gDNA that made up the material.

CDR1 is WSHSY and CDR2 is SAAADI in the germline V gene. With 6 bases clipped from V and 8 bases from J, the junction kept 3 bases outside the gene matches. The CDR3 is 11 amino acids. All enrollees were about 18 to 89 years old and from fewer than 30 US areas. The method was immunoSEQ multiplex PCR; TCRdb's version includes in-frame clones alone and lacks a portion of them. The table includes almost 400,000 clones, approximately 88% detected once. The chain joins TRBV10-2 to TRBJ1-2; TRBD1 aligns across 7 bases. This receptor was taken from a woman in her twenties or thirties with acute COVID-19. The sample was PBMCs or T cells enriched from blood (not recorded which). The CDR3 protein is CASRGQVGYTF. CDR3 nucleotides: TGCGCCAGCAGAGGACAGGTAGGCTACACCTTC.